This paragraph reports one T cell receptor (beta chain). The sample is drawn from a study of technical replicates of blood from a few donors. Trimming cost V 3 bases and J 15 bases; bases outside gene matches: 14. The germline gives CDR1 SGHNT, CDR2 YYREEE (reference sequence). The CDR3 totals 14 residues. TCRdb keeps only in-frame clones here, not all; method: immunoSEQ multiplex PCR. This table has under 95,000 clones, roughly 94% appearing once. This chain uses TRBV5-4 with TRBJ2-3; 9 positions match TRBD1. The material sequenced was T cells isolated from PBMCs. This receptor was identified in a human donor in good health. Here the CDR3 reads CASSWDVRDRVFYF. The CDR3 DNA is TGTGCCAGCAGCTGGGACGTCCGGGACAGGGTTTTTTATTTT.